This TCR beta chain appears in the sequencing data of a study of response to subunit inactivated influenza vaccine. Germline loops: CDR1 DFQATT, CDR2 SNEGSKA (reference sequence). Ends included, the CDR3 has 16 residues. With respect to this clonotype: The antigen is undetermined. It is unclear where the CDR3 begins or ends on the DNA, so no DNA is shown, and the CDR3 is as TCRdb lists it.

General study points: The authors suggested that every seasonal influenza vaccination recruits few new T cells.

A single record per CDR3 protein comes from TCRdb applying MiXCR to the RT-PCR reads. This sample yields hundreds of thousands of distinct CDR3 sequences, of which 10% to 15% are seen a single time; less than 8.5% belongs to the top ten. This receptor was taken from a man aged 45-65 years who received an inactivated influenza vaccine. This chain connects TRBV20-1 to TRBJ2-1. Sequenced material: non-naive T cells sorted from PBMCs, taken 14 to 15 days before vaccination. CDR3 protein: CSARDVASGSYNEHFF.